A selection of T cell receptor beta chains follows, all from one sample in a study of shared clonotypes between healthy human individuals. Data came from immunoSEQ multiplex PCR; TCRdb stores just in-frame clones and leaves some out. The profile shows roughly 2.6 million clones, about 92% of them singletons. Sample: naive CD4+ T cells sorted from blood. These receptors came from a man younger than 35 in good health. Each CDR3 is given without its conserved first and last residue. The order of the fields is clone size, J gene, V gene, CDR3 protein. The listing skips clone size in some rows; elsewhere it reads once, few, many or a size class.

- TRBJ2-1 TRBV5-4 ASSRSDEQF
- TRBJ2-5 TRBV13 ASSTRQGAWETQY
- TRBJ2-1 TRBV5-1 ASSGGLEQF
- TRBJ2-1 TRBV19 ASSSPSGRTYNEQF
- TRBJ1-3 TRBV28 ASSSAGSGNTIY
once TRBJ1-6 TRBV7-2 ASRVTGSSYNSPLH
- TRBJ2-1 TRBV11-2 ASSLEGQASREQF
- TRBJ2-4 TRBV30 AWRAAKNIQY
- TRBJ1-1 TRBV7-3 ASSLILGTEAF
once TRBJ1-2 TRBV19 ASSNRDRPNGYT
- TRBJ2-1 TRBV19 ASSSGGSSYNEQF
- TRBJ2-2 TRBV5-1 ASSPGTSGKNTGELF
- TRBJ2-7 TRBV25-1 ASSDPGRGADEQY
- TRBJ1-2 TRBV2 ASRGQTELNYGYT
- TRBJ1-4 TRBV28 ASSPQGAANEKLF
- TRBJ2-7 TRBV7-2 ASSLAGSGPGQY
- TRBJ2-5 TRBV6-5 ASSSRLGSRQETQY
- TRBJ2-7 TRBV5-1 ASRGLALSYEQY
few TRBJ2-7 TRBV7-9 ASSRDRGQCY
once TRBJ2-1 TRBV2 ASSERGRQGRDNEQF
- TRBJ2-2 TRBV12-5 ASVPRDTGELF
- TRBJ2-7 TRBV6-5 ASSSSGNSYEQY
- TRBJ2-5 TRBV9 ASSVGTLQETQY
once TRBJ2-7 TRBV10-2 ASSEHSYEQY
few TRBJ1-5 TRBV7-9 ASSFAAQGGQPQH
- - TRBV30 AWSGFSYEQY
- TRBJ2-7 TRBV5-1 ASSLEPRGASYEQY
- TRBJ1-2 TRBV28 ASSLSSGPGTNYGYT
- TRBJ2-3 TRBV5-4 ASSLASRIDTQY
- TRBJ1-1 TRBV5-8 ASSPTSSLGAF
- TRBJ2-3 TRBV27 ATSSGGLPDTQY
- TRBJ1-1 TRBV9 ASSARYSRTGGETNTEAF
- TRBJ1-2 TRBV19 ASSPWTDNYGYT
- TRBJ1-1 TRBV25-1 ASRVTTEAF
once TRBJ2-2 TRBV29-1 SVLPGQNTGELF
- TRBJ2-2 TRBV5-1 ASSLAGTGGSGELF
- TRBJ2-2 TRBV5-1 ASSPGTGPGELF
- TRBJ2-3 TRBV4-2 ASSQESGGGNTDTQY
- TRBJ2-2 TRBV11-2 ASSRQGENTGELF
- TRBJ2-4 TRBV19 ASRGNIAKNIQY
- TRBJ1-4 TRBV9 ASSARGSANEKLF
once TRBJ1-1 TRBV28 ASSQAQETGEAF
- TRBJ1-6 TRBV6-1 ASSEGSSYNSPLH
- - TRBV20-1 SARGLYEQY
- TRBJ1-6 TRBV30 AWGLLAPIDSPLH
- TRBJ1-4 TRBV10-3 AISRATNEKLF
- TRBJ2-5 TRBV5-4 ASSFKMSGGTQETQY
- TRBJ2-7 TRBV6-1 ASSLDRGPYEQY
- TRBJ2-2 TRBV19 ASSIAPLIVAGELF
few TRBJ2-1 TRBV30 AWSVSLGEQF
- TRBJ2-2 TRBV7-9 ASRFPGPGELF